This T cell receptor beta chain derives from a study of CD8+CD57+ T cells in acquired aplastic anemia. Patients who underwent sequencing had shown CD8+CD57+ cell expansion by flow cytometry. From germline, CDR1 is SGDLS and CDR2 YYNGEE. The V and J ends lost 4 bases and 3 bases, in that order; junction bases with no gene match: 5. The CDR3 is made up of 16 amino acids. Researchers used genomic DNA as the template to profile TCR beta VDJ and CDR3. One entry per CDR3 protein results from TCRdb running MiXCR on the reads. The sample has 400,000 to 600,000 distinct CDR3 sequences, approximately 32% seen once.

The rearrangement uses TRBV9 and TRBJ2-3; 13 nucleotides align to TRBD2. Material for sequencing was sorted CD4+, CD8+, or CD8+CD57+ T cells (not recorded which) from PBMCs. This sequence originates from a human donor with aplastic anemia. The CDR3 is CASSTTSGRTTDTQYF. The CDR3 nucleotides are TGTGCCAGCAGCACGACTAGCGGGAGGACAACAGATACGCAGTATTTT.